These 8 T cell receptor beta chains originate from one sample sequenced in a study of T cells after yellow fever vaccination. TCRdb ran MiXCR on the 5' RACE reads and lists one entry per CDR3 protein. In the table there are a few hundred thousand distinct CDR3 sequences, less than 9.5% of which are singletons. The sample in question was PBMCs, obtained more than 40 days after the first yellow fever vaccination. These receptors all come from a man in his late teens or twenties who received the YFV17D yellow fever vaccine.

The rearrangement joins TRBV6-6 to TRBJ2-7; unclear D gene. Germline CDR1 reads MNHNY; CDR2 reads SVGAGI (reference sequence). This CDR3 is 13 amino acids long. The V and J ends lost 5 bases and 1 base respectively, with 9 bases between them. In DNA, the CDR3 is TGTGCCAGCAGTACACGACAATCCTACGAGCAGTACGTC. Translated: CASSTRQSYEQYV.

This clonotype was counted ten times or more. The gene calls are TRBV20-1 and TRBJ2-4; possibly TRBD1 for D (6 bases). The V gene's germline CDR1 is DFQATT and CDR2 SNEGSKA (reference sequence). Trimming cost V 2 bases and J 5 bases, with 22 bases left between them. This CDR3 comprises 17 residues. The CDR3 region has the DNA TGCAGTGCTAGATCCTCACCTGGGGGCGCGTTACAAAACATTCAGTACTTC. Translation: CSARSSPGGALQNIQYF.

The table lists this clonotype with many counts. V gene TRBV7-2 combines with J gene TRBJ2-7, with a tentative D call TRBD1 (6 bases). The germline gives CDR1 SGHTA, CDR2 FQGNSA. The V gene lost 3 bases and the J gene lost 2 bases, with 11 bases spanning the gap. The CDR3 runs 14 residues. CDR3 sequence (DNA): TGTGCCAGCAGCTTGATTACAGGGACCTACGAGCAGTACTTC. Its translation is CASSLITGTYEQYF.

CDR3 nucleotide sequence: TGTGCCAGCAGCCTAGGGGAAGTTGACCTGACGAACCGTCGCACAGATACGCAGTATTTT. Translating it yields CASSLGEVDLTNRRTDTQYF. This chain joins TRBV11-1 and TRBJ2-3, with D maybe TRBD1 (5 bases). The V gene lost 5 bases and the J gene lost 1 base, with 28 bases spanning the gap. The germline CDR1 and CDR2 sequences are SGHAT and FQDESV (reference sequence). The CDR3 spans 20 residues.

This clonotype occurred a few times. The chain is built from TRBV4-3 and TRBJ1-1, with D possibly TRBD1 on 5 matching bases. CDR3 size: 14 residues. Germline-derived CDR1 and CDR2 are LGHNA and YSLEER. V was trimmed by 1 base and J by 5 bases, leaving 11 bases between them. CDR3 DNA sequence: TGCGCCAGCAGCCAAGCTTGGGAGGGGACTGAAGCTTTCTTT. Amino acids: CASSQAWEGTEAFF.

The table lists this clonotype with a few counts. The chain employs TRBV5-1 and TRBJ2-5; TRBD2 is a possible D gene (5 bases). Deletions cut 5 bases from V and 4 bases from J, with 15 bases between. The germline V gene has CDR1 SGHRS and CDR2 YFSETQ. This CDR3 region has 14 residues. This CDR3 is CASSSAIPIETQYF. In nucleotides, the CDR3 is TGCGCCAGCAGTAGCGCGATCCCCATAGAGACCCAGTACTTC.

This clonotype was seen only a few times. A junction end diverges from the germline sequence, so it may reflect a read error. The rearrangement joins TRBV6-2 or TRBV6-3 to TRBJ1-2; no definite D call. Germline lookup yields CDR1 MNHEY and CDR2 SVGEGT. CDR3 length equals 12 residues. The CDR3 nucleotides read TGTACCAGCAGACCAAATGGCTATGGCTACACCTTC. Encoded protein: CTSRPNGYGYTF.

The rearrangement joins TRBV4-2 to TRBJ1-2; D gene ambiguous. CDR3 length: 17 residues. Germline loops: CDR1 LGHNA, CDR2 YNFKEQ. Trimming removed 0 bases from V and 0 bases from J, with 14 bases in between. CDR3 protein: CASSQDYRALANYGYTF. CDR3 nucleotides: TGTGCCAGCAGCCAAGATTATCGGGCTTTAGCTAACTATGGCTACACCTTC.